The 17 T cell receptor beta chains below come from one sample, sequenced in a study of early T cells in non-severe SARS-CoV-2 infection. TCRdb reanalysed the 5' RACE reads using MiXCR and keeps one entry per CDR3 protein. This table has approximately 120,000 distinct CDR3 sequences, about 15% appearing once. The sample consisted of whole blood. These receptors came from an adult who was a healthcare worker with PCR-confirmed SARS-CoV-2 infection or an uninfected control (not recorded which).

Only a few counts were recorded for this clonotype. CDR3 amino acids: CASSFQRGGETQYF. Here the CDR3 DNA reads TGTGCCAGCAGCTTTCAGCGGGGAGGAGAGACCCAGTACTTC. The V gene is TRBV7-2, the J gene TRBJ2-5; 7 nucleotides agree with TRBD2. V shed 3 bases, J shed 4 bases, and the junction held 5 bases outside the gene matches. The CDR3 sequence is 14 residues long. Looked up from germline, CDR1 is SGHTA and CDR2 is FQGNSA.

The chain is built from TRBV4-1 and TRBJ2-3; no clear D gene. Trimming took off 1 base at V and 1 base at J, with 12 bases between the two ends. The V gene's germline CDR1 is MGHRA and CDR2 YSYEKL. This CDR3 is 16 amino acids long. CDR3 nucleotide sequence: TGCGCCAGCAGCCAAGGAAAGGCTCGAGGCACAGATACGCAGTATTTT. Protein: CASSQGKARGTDTQYF.

This sequence joins TRBV6-5 and TRBJ1-1; D unclear. There are 11 residues in the CDR3. V was clipped by 5 bases and J by 7 bases, with 8 bases between them. In germline, CDR1 is MNHEY, CDR2 SVGAGI. The CDR3 nucleotides are TGTGCCAGCAGTGGACGGCGTGAAGCTTTCTTT. Protein: CASSGRREAFF.

J is TRBJ1-6 and V is TRBV5-4; D unclear. Germline-derived CDR1 and CDR2 are SGHNT and YYREEE (reference sequence). Between the trimmed V and J ends, which lost 1 base and 7 bases, there was a span of 3 bases. The CDR3 is 12 amino acids. CDR3 region: CASSLTNSPLHF. The CDR3 bases are TGTGCCAGCAGCTTGACGAATTCACCCCTCCACTTT.

V is TRBV14 and J is TRBJ2-3; 8 nucleotides agree with TRBD2. The germline gives CDR1 SGHDN, CDR2 FVKESK. This CDR3 has 15 amino acids. Trimming removed 4 bases from V and 0 bases from J; junction bases left unmatched: 3. The CDR3 bases are TGTGCCAGCAGCCTAGCGGGGAGAAGCACAGATACGCAGTATTTT. It specifies CASSLAGRSTDTQYF.

This clonotype occurred a few times. The chain combines TRBV5-1 with TRBJ1-3; D is perhaps TRBD1 (6 bases). The V gene's germline CDR1 is SGHRS and CDR2 YFSETQ. The CDR3 is 14 amino acids. Trimming took 0 bases from V and 4 from J, leaving 8 bases between them. CDR3 bases: TGCGCCAGCAGCTTGGAGGGGGTCGGAAACACCATATATTTT. It codes for CASSLEGVGNTIYF.

For the CDR3, the DNA is TGTGCCAGTACCTCAGGGGGTATTGGAGAGCAGTTCTTC. Protein sequence: CASTSGGIGEQFF. The chain uses TRBV19 and TRBJ2-1; TRBD1 aligns across 7 bases. Looked up from germline, CDR1 is LNHDA and CDR2 is SQIVND (reference sequence). The CDR3 has 13 amino acids. After removal of 7 bases from V and 10 bases from J, the junction contained 10 bases not matched to a gene.

The rearrangement joins TRBV19 to TRBJ2-7; D is possibly TRBD1 or TRBD2 (5 bases each). Per the germline V gene, CDR1 is LNHDA and CDR2 is SQIVND (reference sequence). V was trimmed by 2 bases and J by 0 bases, leaving 8 bases between them. There are 14 residues in the CDR3. The DNA for the CDR3 is TGTGCCAGTAGTATACTAGGGACCTCCTACGAGCAGTACTTC. Translated: CASSILGTSYEQYF. The variable domain in full, with the rest retrieved from reference TRBV19 and TRBJ2-7, is DGGITQSPKYLFRKEGQNVTLSCEQNLNHDAMYWYRQDPGQGLRLIYYSQIVNDFQKGDIAEGYSVSREKKESFPLTVTSAQKNPTAFYLCASSILGTSYEQYFGPGTRLTVT.

This clonotype was picked up many times. The chain has TRBV7-8 and TRBJ2-7, with D possibly called TRBD1 or TRBD2 (5 bases each). CDR1 and CDR2 from the germline V gene are SGHVS and FQNEAQ. This CDR3 comprises 13 residues. Trimming removed 5 bases at V and 3 bases at J, with 11 bases between. CDR3 amino acids: CASSPGRIYEQYF. The CDR3 DNA sequence: TGTGCCAGCAGCCCGGGGCGGATCTACGAGCAGTACTTC.

J is TRBJ1-1 and V is TRBV29-1, with D maybe TRBD1 (6 bases). Germline values: CDR1 SQVTM, CDR2 ANQGSEA. This CDR3 has 12 amino acids. The germline V and J ends were trimmed by 5 bases and 7 bases, with 14 bases remaining between them. The CDR3 DNA reads TGCAGCGTTTACCGGGACAAATTTGAAGCTTTCTTT. It encodes CSVYRDKFEAFF.

The gene calls are TRBV10-3 and TRBJ2-7; perhaps D is TRBD1 or TRBD2 (5 bases each). This CDR3 is 14 amino acids long. In germline, CDR1 is ENHRY, CDR2 SYGVKD. The ends were cut back, 4 bases at V and 3 bases at J, with 13 bases in the middle. CDR3 sequence (DNA): TGTGCCATCAGTGCCGGGGCCACGAACTACGAGCAGTACTTC. Translation gives CAISAGATNYEQYF.

This clonotype has just a few counts. In nucleotides, the CDR3 is TGCGCCAGCAGCTTGGAGGCCTCCGGGGCCAACGTCCTGACTTTC. Amino acid sequence: CASSLEASGANVLTF. V is TRBV5-1 and J is TRBJ2-6; D gene uncertain. The V gene lost 0 bases and the J gene lost 4 bases, with 8 bases spanning the gap. The CDR3 contains 15 residues. The germline gives CDR1 SGHRS, CDR2 YFSETQ.

The rearrangement joins TRBV20-1 to TRBJ2-5; 13 positions agree with TRBD2. The CDR3 extends over 15 amino acids. The germline V gene encodes CDR1 DFQATT and CDR2 SNEGSKA (reference sequence). V shed 5 bases, J shed 4 bases, and the junction held 7 bases outside the gene matches. As DNA, the CDR3 is TGCAGTGCTGGGCCTACTAGCGGGGGGGTAGAGACCCAGTACTTC. It is translated as CSAGPTSGGVETQYF.

Only a few counts were recorded for this clonotype. V and J are TRBV3-1 and TRBJ2-5; 9 bases are a match to TRBD2. The CDR3 covers 16 residues. Unmatched junction bases numbered 10, after V lost 3 bases and J lost 5 bases. The germline V gene has CDR1 LGHDT and CDR2 YNNKEL (reference sequence). The CDR3, as DNA: TGTGCCAGCAGCCATAGGGGAGCGGGGGGATCTGAGACCCAGTACTTC. Amino acid sequence: CASSHRGAGGSETQYF.

This clonotype was seen more than once but under ten times. This chain joins TRBV6-5 and TRBJ2-5, with 12 bases fitting TRBD2. From germline, CDR1 is MNHEY and CDR2 SVGAGI. The CDR3 runs to 16 residues. Trimming at V came to 6 bases and at J to 1 base, leaving 6 bases not matched to a gene. CDR3 region: CASSLLAGGRQETQYF. The CDR3 DNA follows: TGTGCCAGCAGCCTCCTAGCGGGGGGGCGCCAAGAGACCCAGTACTTC.

This clonotype has only a few counts. J is TRBJ1-2 and V is TRBV3-1, with D maybe TRBD1 (5 bases). From germline, CDR1 is LGHDT and CDR2 YNNKEL (reference sequence). The ends were cut back, 8 bases at V and 4 bases at J, with 14 bases in the middle. This CDR3 is 13 amino acids long. The CDR3 coding sequence is TGTGCCAGCGCGGGACTTAACCGCTATGGCTACACCTTC. It encodes CASAGLNRYGYTF.

This clonotype has only a few counts. This chain joins TRBV5-1 and TRBJ2-7; D is ambiguous. CDR3 size: 16 residues. Per germline, CDR1 SGHRS and CDR2 YFSETQ. V lost 0 bases, J lost 2 bases, and 15 bases lay in between. CDR3 DNA sequence: TGCGCCAGCAGCTTGGATGGGCCGGGCGCGACCTACGAGCAGTACTTC. Residues: CASSLDGPGATYEQYF. The variable domain in full, completed from reference TRBV5-1 and TRBJ2-7, reads KAGVTQTPRYLIKTRGQQVTLSCSPISGHRSVSWYQQTPGQGLQFLFEYFSETQRNKGNFPGRFSGRQFSNSRSEMNVSTLELGDSALYLCASSLDGPGATYEQYFGPGTRLTVT.